Below, 5 T cell receptor beta chains from the same sample are listed, as sequenced in a study of human T cells and chemical hapten exposure. Time point specified: patch test 1, 2 weeks after DPC sensitization. The treatment is: therapeutic diphenylcyclopropenone sensitization with weekly scalp DPC. Each CDR3 protein gets one entry after TCRdb re-called the RACE reads with MiXCR. The repertoire holds around 150,000 distinct CDR3 sequences, 13% to 15% seen once, with around 1.7% in the top ten. The starting material was whole blood, obtained in connection with sensitization to the hapten diphenylcyclopropenone (DPC). The origin of the receptors is a woman in her twenties or thirties with alopecia areata. Some clones in this sample may be carry-over from other donors' samples.

This clonotype was counted a few times. The rearrangement uses TRBV4-3 and TRBJ2-7, with D perhaps being TRBD1 or TRBD2 (5 bases each). Trimming took off 1 base at V and 3 bases at J, with 13 bases between the two ends. Per the germline V gene, CDR1 is LGHNA and CDR2 is YSLEER. The CDR3 length is 15 residues. The CDR3 loop is CASSQGQRGNYEQYF. CDR3 DNA sequence: TGCGCCAGCAGCCAAGGACAGCGAGGGAACTACGAGCAGTACTTC.

V usage is TRBV12-3 or TRBV12-4 and J usage is TRBJ1-3; D gene ambiguous. V lost 4 bases and J 0 bases, leaving 10 bases between the germline ends. This CDR3 is 15 amino acids long. CDR3 nucleotides: TGTGCCAGCAGTTACCCAGGTAGCTCTGGAAACACCATATATTTT. Protein product: CASSYPGSSGNTIYF.

The chain carries TRBV19 and TRBJ1-4; D may be TRBD1 (5 bases). Germline CDR1 reads LNHDA; CDR2 reads SQIVND (reference sequence). The V end was cut by 8 bases, the J end by 3 bases, with 7 bases between. The CDR3 is 12 amino acids. CDR3 sequence (DNA): TGTGCCAGTGGGGGAGCTAATGAAAAACTGTTTTTT. Translation: CASGGANEKLFF.

This sequence joins TRBV3-1 and TRBJ2-1, with TRBD2 matching 11 bases. With 5 bases clipped from V and 6 bases from J, the junction kept 3 bases outside the gene matches. Germline V gene data show CDR1 as LGHDT and CDR2 as YNNKEL (reference sequence). This CDR3 has 14 residues. CDR3 sequence reads: CASSGGTSGNEQFF. For the CDR3, the DNA is TGTGCCAGCAGCGGCGGGACTAGCGGCAATGAGCAGTTCTTC.

The chain combines TRBV4-1 with TRBJ2-7, with D possibly matching TRBD1 (6 bases). Trimming cost V 1 base and J 4 bases, with 8 bases left between them. The germline CDR1 and CDR2 sequences are MGHRA and YSYEKL. This CDR3 contains 13 residues. As DNA, the CDR3 is TGCGCCAGCAGCCAAGCGGACAGATACGAGCAGTACTTC. Its protein product is CASSQADRYEQYF.